This TCR beta chain appears in the sequencing data of a study of PD-1 blockade in mismatch repair-deficient tumors. Study-level points and caveats: Tumor-resident clones, often undetectable pretreatment in blood, expanded then contracted after pembrolizumab.

All patients were mismatch repair deficient, assessed by either PCR or immunohistochemistry. A few pembrolizumab responders had their TCRs sequenced. Data came from immunoSEQ multiplex PCR; TCRdb stores just in-frame clones and leaves some out. The sample gives about 19,000 clones, over 70% of which show up once; 1.2% to 1.5% is in the top ten. Per the germline V gene, CDR1 is MDHEN and CDR2 is SYDVKM. This CDR3 is 15 amino acids long. The ends were cut back, 3 bases at V and 0 bases at J, with 11 bases in the middle. Concerning this clone: Its antigen is as yet unknown.

This material consisted of PBMCs, taken 52 weeks after starting pembrolizumab. The rearrangement uses TRBV28 and TRBJ1-1, with a tentative D call TRBD1 (5 bases). The sequence came from an adult with mismatch repair-deficient cancer. The DNA for the CDR3 is TGTGCCAGCAGTTTCGGAGGGGTCCTGAACACTGAAGCTTTCTTT. This gives the protein CASSFGGVLNTEAFF.